This T cell receptor beta chain was identified during a study of response to subunit inactivated influenza vaccine. Findings of the study overall: The authors put forward the suggestion that each seasonal influenza vaccination may bring in only a limited number of new T cells.

As concerns this clonotype: Its cognate antigen is unknown.

The V segment lost 4 bases and the J segment 8 bases; nucleotides outside the gene matches: 11. Germline CDR1 and CDR2: SGHRS and YFSETQ. The CDR3 sequence is 15 residues long. MiXCR was run by TCRdb on the RT-PCR reads, yielding one entry per CDR3 protein. The top ten clones hold roughly a tenth of a sample with around 580,000 distinct CDR3 sequences, 12% of them seen once. The TCR sequence derives from a man aged 50-60 years who received an inactivated influenza vaccine. The chain uses TRBV5-1 and TRBJ2-1; 8 nucleotides align to TRBD1. This sample comprised PBMCs from blood, obtained on the day of vaccination. The CDR3 reads CASSQAGGAGDEQFF. For the CDR3, the DNA is TGCGCCAGCAGCCAAGCAGGGGGCGCCGGAGATGAGCAGTTCTTC.